A selection of T cell receptor beta chains follows, all from one sample in a study of OX40 agonist ivuxolimab in advanced cancers. Profiled with immunoSEQ multiplex PCR; TCRdb holds only in-frame clones, not every one. The sample holds roughly 100,000 clones, roughly nine tenths seen once. The sequencing here drew on CD4+ or CD8+ T cells sorted from blood, taken in a trial of the OX40 agonist ivuxolimab. These receptors originate from an adult with an advanced solid tumor such as melanoma, head and neck, liver or kidney cancer. The CDR3 runs from the conserved cysteine through the conserved F or W. D genes are given only for firm matches. Rows give clone size only sometimes, using once, few, many, or a class for an expanded clone.

d_call,j_call,clone_size,v_call,cdr3_nt,cdr3_aa
TRBD2,TRBJ2-3,-,TRBV5-6,TGTGCCAGCAGGTGGCGGGGGTCTGGTACAGATACGCAGTATTTT,CASRWRGSGTDTQYF
-,TRBJ1-4,-,TRBV7-6,TGTGCCAGCAGCTTACGGTCCCGAAATGAAAAACTGTTTTTT,CASSLRSRNEKLFF
-,TRBJ2-1,-,TRBV7-6,TGTGCCAGCAGCCCCCCGGACACGGAAAATGAGCAGTTCTTC,CASSPPDTENEQFF
-,TRBJ1-5,-,TRBV27,TGTGCCAGCAGCCTCCTAGGGAGCAATCAGCCCCAGCATTTT,CASSLLGSNQPQHF
TRBD2,TRBJ2-1,-,TRBV9,TGTGCCAGCAGCGTAGAGGTAGCGGGAGAGAATGAGCAGTTCTTC,CASSVEVAGENEQFF
-,TRBJ1-1,-,TRBV20-1,TGCAGTGCTAGTCCGGGCGGTGAAGCTTTCTTT,CSASPGGEAFF
-,TRBJ2-7,once,TRBV4-1,TGCGCCAGCAGCCAAGGGGGGAGATCAACCTACGAGCAGTACTTC,CASSQGGRSTYEQYF
-,TRBJ2-1,few,TRBV7-2,TGTGCCAGCAGCTTGGGGGGGCTTGGTAATGAGCAGTTCTTC,CASSLGGLGNEQFF
TRBD1,TRBJ2-3,-,TRBV7-9,TGTGCCAGCAGCCCGGACAGGGCTTTGACAGATACGCAGTATTTT,CASSPDRALTDTQYF
-,TRBJ2-2,-,TRBV6-5,TGTGCCAGCAGCCACACCGGGGAGCTGTTTTTT,CASSHTGELFF
-,TRBJ2-2,medium-sized,TRBV15,TGTGCCACCAGCACAGTCTCCGGCCGGCTGTTTTTT,CATSTVSGRLFF
-,TRBJ2-3,-,TRBV12-2,TGTGCAAGTCGCTTAGCGGCCACTAGCGGGGGGGCCCATGATACGCAGTATTTT,CASRLAATSGGAHDTQYF
TRBD2,TRBJ2-1,-,TRBV4-1,TGCGCCAGCAGCCCTGGAATTTTAGCGGGAGTTGAGCAGTTCTTC,CASSPGILAGVEQFF
TRBD1,TRBJ1-1,-,TRBV30,TGTGCCTGGACTCCCGAAAACAGGGGTGAAGCTTTCTTT,CAWTPENRGEAFF
-,TRBJ2-7,-,TRBV27,TGTGCCAGCAGTTTAGGCGCATCCGCCCCCTACGAGCAGTACTTC,CASSLGASAPYEQYF
-,TRBJ1-6,-,TRBV27,TGTGCCAGCAGTTTACCAAAGGGAGGGTCACCCCTCCACTTT,CASSLPKGGSPLHF
-,TRBJ1-1,-,TRBV5-1,TGCGCCAGCAGCTTGGCGGGGGGGAACACTGAAGCTTTCTTT,CASSLAGGNTEAFF
-,TRBJ2-7,-,TRBV19,TGTGCCAGTAGTATAGTTGGGACTGGGTACTACGAGCAGTACTTC,CASSIVGTGYYEQYF
-,TRBJ2-3,-,TRBV7-9,TGTGCCTACCTCCCAACCGGGGGCGCAGATACGCAGTATTTT,CAYLPTGGADTQYF
-,TRBJ1-1,-,TRBV5-5,TGTGCCAGCAGCGACCGGGACTTGAACACTGAAGCTTTCTTT,CASSDRDLNTEAFF
-,TRBJ2-3,-,TRBV6-6,TGTGCCAGAACAGATACGCAGTATTTT,CARTDTQYF
-,TRBJ2-5,many,TRBV30,TGTGCCTGGAGTCCCGGTGGGGGGCAAGAGACCCAGTACTTC,CAWSPGGGQETQYF
TRBD2,TRBJ2-3,-,TRBV30,TGTGCCTGGAGTGCAGGGACTAGCGGCACAGATACGCAGTATTTT,CAWSAGTSGTDTQYF
-,TRBJ1-6,-,TRBV14,TGTGCCAGCAGCCAAGGTACAGCTTCACCCCTCCACTTT,CASSQGTASPLHF
TRBD2,TRBJ2-1,-,TRBV27,TGTGCCAGCAGTTTAGGACTAGCGGCCTACAATGAGCAGTTCTTC,CASSLGLAAYNEQFF
TRBD1,TRBJ2-7,-,TRBV18,TGTGCCAGCTCAAACGGACAGGCCTACGAGCAGTACTTC,CASSNGQAYEQYF